A selection of T cell receptor beta chains follows, all from one sample in a study of blood T cell repertoires in COVID-19. The assay was immunoSEQ multiplex PCR, and TCRdb's table has in-frame clones only and misses some. The sample lists around 260,000 clones; around four fifths were seen once. Sequencing input: peripheral blood. These receptor sequences come from a man aged 60 to 69 who had recovered from COVID-19. Each CDR3 is given with its conserved first and last residue. The D gene is left open where the match is weak. The size of a clone is reported for some rows only, either as once, few or many, or as a class for expanded clones.

clone size	V gene	J gene	D gene	CDR3 DNA	CDR3 protein
.	TRBV27	TRBJ2-7	TRBD1	TGTGCCAGCAGTAACAGGGGGCGCGCTGTGAACGAGCAGTACTTC	CASSNRGRAVNEQYF
.	TRBV5-6	TRBJ1-2	.	TGTGCCAGCAGCTTGTTCCAACAGGGCTATGGCTACACCTTC	CASSLFQQGYGYTF
.	TRBV19	TRBJ1-2	.	TGTGCCAGTAGTTGGGGGGTAAACTATGGCTACACCTTC	CASSWGVNYGYTF
.	TRBV27	TRBJ2-2	.	TGTGCCAGCATGTATCGCAGATACACCGGGGAGCTGTTTTTT	CASMYRRYTGELFF
.	TRBV7-8	TRBJ1-4	.	TGTGCCAGCAGCTTAGGAAGGGGGTTCGCTAATGAAAAACTGTTTTTT	CASSLGRGFANEKLFF
few	TRBV6-6	TRBJ2-5	.	TGTGCCAGCAGCCAGGCGTTCCGGCGGGCAGGGGTAACGGTTAATCAAGAGACCCAGTACTTC	CASSQAFRRAGVTVNQETQYF
.	TRBV5-1	TRBJ2-3	TRBD1	TGCGCCAGCAGCTTGGGAGACAGGGACACAGATACGCAGTATTTT	CASSLGDRDTDTQYF
.	TRBV21-1	TRBJ2-1	.	TGTGCCAGCAGCAAAGGTAGAGGGACCCGAGGGGGTGAGCAGTTCTTC	CASSKGRGTRGGEQFF
.	TRBV5-4	TRBJ1-1	.	TGTGCCAGCAGTTCGCAGGGAGGCACTGAAGCTTTCTTT	CASSSQGGTEAFF
.	TRBV5-1	TRBJ2-5	.	TGCGCCAGCAGCCCCCAGACAGCGACCCAAGAGACCCAGTACTTC	CASSPQTATQETQYF
.	TRBV5-4	TRBJ2-3	TRBD2	TGTGCCAGCAGCTTTAGCGGGGGGGCAAGCACAGATACGCAGTATTTT	CASSFSGGASTDTQYF
.	TRBV6-6	TRBJ2-6	TRBD1	TGTGCCAGCAGTCTCAGACAGGGGATCTCTGGGGCCAACGTCCTGACTTTC	CASSLRQGISGANVLTF
.	TRBV18	TRBJ1-6	TRBD1	TGTGCCAGCTCACCCGGGCAGGGGGTCGGCTCACCCCTCCACTTT	CASSPGQGVGSPLHF
.	TRBV19	TRBJ1-6	TRBD1	TGTGCCAGTTCCGGGACAGGGAACTATAATTCACCCCTCCACTTT	CASSGTGNYNSPLHF
.	TRBV2	TRBJ2-5	.	TGTGCCAGCAGCTCCGAGCGGCTTCAAGAGACCCAGTACTTC	CASSSERLQETQYF
.	TRBV3-1/TRBV3-2	TRBJ2-5	TRBD1	TGTGCCAGCAGCCAAGATGAGGGACAGGGACAAGAGACCCAGTACTTC	CASSQDEGQGQETQYF
.	TRBV10-2	TRBJ2-4	.	TGCGCCAGCAGTGAGATCCCCGGGGGGCGACTAGCCAAAAACATTCAGTACTTC	CASSEIPGGRLAKNIQYF
.	TRBV2	TRBJ1-4	.	TGTGCCAGCGCCGGGACACTTGCAACTAATGAAAAACTGTTTTTT	CASAGTLATNEKLFF
.	TRBV11-2	TRBJ1-1	.	TGTGCCAGCAGCCAAGGCGCGGGGAACACTGAAGCTTTCTTT	CASSQGAGNTEAFF
.	TRBV28	TRBJ2-1	TRBD2	TGTGCCAGCAGTTTAGCGGGGGGGCGTCCTGAGCAGTTCTTC	CASSLAGGRPEQFF
.	TRBV5-1	TRBJ1-1	TRBD1	TGCGCCAGCAGCTTGTTTGGACAGGGTGGAACTGAAGCTTTCTTT	CASSLFGQGGTEAFF
.	TRBV5-1	TRBJ2-7	TRBD2	TGCGCCAGCAGCTCGTTAGCGGGGGCCTCCTCCTACGAGCAGTACTTC	CASSSLAGASSYEQYF
.	TRBV5-1	TRBJ2-2	.	TGCGCCAGCAGGTCGGTCGAGCGGCCAACGAACACCGGGGAGCTGTTTTTT	CASRSVERPTNTGELFF
.	TRBV6-5	TRBJ2-2	.	TGTGCCAGCACGGAGGGCTGGAACACCGGGGAGCTGTTTTTT	CASTEGWNTGELFF
once	TRBV18	TRBJ1-1	.	TGTGCCAGCTCTAAGGACAGAATGAACACTGAAGCTTTCTTT	CASSKDRMNTEAFF